This paragraph covers one T cell receptor (beta chain) sequence. The antigen is unknown. These data originate in a study of cytomegalovirus exposure and HLA in healthy donors. Overall study results and limits: A later analysis appeared to link common viral pathogens to several of the most significant clusters. Reportedly, a later analysis found an Asian-associated ancestry cluster had fewer N-insertions than the roughly 700-donor mean.

PCR involved 60 Vbeta and 13 Jbeta primers. Data came from immunoSEQ multiplex PCR; TCRdb stores just in-frame clones and leaves some out. The data contain approximately 190,000 clones, about 84% of them singletons. The V gene end was trimmed by 3 bases and the J gene end by 0 bases; junction bases not matched to a gene: 9. Germline V gene sequence: CDR1 SGDLS, CDR2 YYNGEE. This CDR3 has 17 residues. Sequences were obtained from PBMCs. V is TRBV9 and J is TRBJ1-2, with 9 bases identical to TRBD1. This receptor was obtained from a man over 45 in good health and CMV-seronegative. CDR3 DNA sequence: TGTGCCAGCAGCGCAACCGGGACAGGGAATCCTAACTATGGCTACACCTTC. Residues: CASSATGTGNPNYGYTF.